Below, 10 T cell receptor beta chains from the same sample are listed, as sequenced in a study of CXCR3-negative and CXCR3-positive naive CD8 T cells. Carrying UMI labels, the TRB cDNA libraries were prepared through 5' RACE. TCRdb reprocessed the 5' RACE reads, with one entry per CDR3 protein and no DNA. This specimen shows approximately 49,000 distinct CDR3 sequences; the ten leading clones hold 15%. Sequenced input: memory CD8+ T cells from blood. The receptors come from a human donor in good health. Some clones in this sample may be carry-over from other donors' samples.

This chain uses TRBV7-2 with TRBJ1-1. The CDR3 totals 13 residues. Germline assignment: CDR1 SGHTA and CDR2 FQGNSA. CDR3 in amino acids: CASRARRYTEAFF.

The chain employs TRBV28 and TRBJ2-1; TCRdb's D call, TRBD1, is unchecked because there is no DNA. The CDR3 spans 19 residues. Germline V CDR1 and CDR2: MDHEN, SYDVKM. CDR3 sequence: CASSRSGFGQGSSYNEQFF.

The chain employs TRBV28 and TRBJ2-3; lacking DNA, the TRBD2 call made by TCRdb goes unchecked. Germline assignment: CDR1 MDHEN and CDR2 SYDVKM. The CDR3 sequence is 13 residues long. The CDR3 sequence: CASSVPPRNTQYF. Together with reference TRBV28 and TRBJ2-3, the CDR3 gives the full variable domain: DVKVTQSSRYLVKRTGEKVFLECVQDMDHENMFWYRQDPGLGLRLIYFSYDVKMKEKGDIPEGYSVSREKKERFSLILESASTNQTSMYLCASSVPPRNTQYFGPGTRLTVL.

The V and J genes are TRBV10-2 and TRBJ2-2; without DNA, the TCRdb call of TRBD2 cannot be checked. Germline-derived CDR1 and CDR2 are WSHSY and SAAADI. The CDR3 runs 17 residues. The CDR3 reads CASSELAGGPNTGELFF.

The chain joins TRBV28 to TRBJ2-7; TCRdb outputs TRBD1, but without DNA this stays unchecked. The CDR3 runs 16 residues. Per germline, CDR1 MDHEN and CDR2 SYDVKM. The CDR3 sequence: CASSGPQGLVYNEQFF. The entire variable domain, with the rest obtained from reference TRBV28 and TRBJ2-7, is as follows: DVKVTQSSRYLVKRTGEKVFLECVQDMDHENMFWYRQDPGLGLRLIYFSYDVKMKEKGDIPEGYSVSREKKERFSLILESASTNQTSMYLCASSGPQGLVYNEQFFGPGTRLTVT.

CDR3: CASSFRAGGSYNEQFF. J is TRBJ2-1 and V is TRBV7-8; TCRdb's D gene call, TRBD2, goes unchecked for lack of DNA. Looked up from germline, CDR1 is SGHVS and CDR2 is FQNEAQ. This CDR3 region has 16 residues.

The gene calls are TRBV29-1 and TRBJ1-1; TCRdb calls TRBD1, which cannot be checked without DNA. Per the germline V gene, CDR1 is SQVTM and CDR2 is ANQGSEA. CDR3 length: 12 amino acids. The CDR3 region is CSVDRGNTEAFF.

The chain employs TRBV12-3 or TRBV12-4 and TRBJ2-1; TCRdb's D call, TRBD2, is unchecked because there is no DNA. The CDR3 has 15 residues. The chain's CDR3 is CASSQSGGANNEQFF.

J is TRBJ2-2 and V is TRBV10-3; TCRdb names TRBD1, which stays unverified in the absence of DNA. This CDR3 comprises 17 residues. The germline CDR1 and CDR2 sequences are ENHRY and SYGVKD. The CDR3 protein is CAISESSGGHPSGELFF.

The chain is built from TRBV28 and TRBJ1-4; as DNA is missing, the TRBD1 call by TCRdb cannot be tested. Germline loops: CDR1 MDHEN, CDR2 SYDVKM. The CDR3 length is 14 residues. The CDR3 sequence is CASRGRRPNEKLFF.